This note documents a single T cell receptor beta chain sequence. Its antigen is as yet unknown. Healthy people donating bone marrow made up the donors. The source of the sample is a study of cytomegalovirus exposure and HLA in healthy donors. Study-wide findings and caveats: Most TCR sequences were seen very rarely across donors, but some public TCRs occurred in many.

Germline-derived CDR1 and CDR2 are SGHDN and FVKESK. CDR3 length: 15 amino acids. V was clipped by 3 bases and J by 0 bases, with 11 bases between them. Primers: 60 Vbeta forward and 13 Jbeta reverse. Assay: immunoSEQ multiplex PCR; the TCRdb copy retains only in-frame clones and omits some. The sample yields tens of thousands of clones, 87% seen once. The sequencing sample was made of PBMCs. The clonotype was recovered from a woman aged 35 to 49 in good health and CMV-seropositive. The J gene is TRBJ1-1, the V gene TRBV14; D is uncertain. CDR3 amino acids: CASSQKQTMNTEAFF. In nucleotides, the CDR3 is TGTGCCAGCAGCCAGAAACAGACCATGAACACTGAAGCTTTCTTT.